These T cell receptor beta chains were read from a single sample in a study of OX40 agonist ivuxolimab in advanced cancers. TCRdb's copy holds only in-frame clones and misses some; the assay was immunoSEQ multiplex PCR. The data show approximately 26,000 clones, about four fifths seen once. The sample was CD4+ or CD8+ T cells sorted from blood, taken in a trial of the OX40 agonist ivuxolimab. The receptors were sampled from an adult with an advanced solid tumor such as melanoma, head and neck, liver or kidney cancer. The CDR3 runs from the conserved cysteine through the conserved F or W. The D gene is left open where the match is weak. Clone size is given for some rows only: seen once, a few or many times, or a class if the clone is expanded.

CASSLGTYSSSGNTIYF,TGTGCCAGCAGCCTCGGAACCTACTCGAGCTCTGGAAACACCATATATTTT,TRBJ1-3,-,medium-sized,TRBV4-2
CASSSPGDQPQHF,TGTGCCAGCAGCTCACCAGGGGACCAGCCCCAGCATTTT,TRBJ1-5,-,-,TRBV7-9
CASSFQWGTIYEQYF,TGCGCCAGCAGCTTTCAGTGGGGAACAATCTACGAGCAGTACTTC,TRBJ2-7,-,-,TRBV5-1
CAWAQGSNEKLFF,TGTGCCTGGGCACAGGGCAGTAATGAAAAACTGTTTTTT,TRBJ1-4,-,-,TRBV30
CASSSWEKGNQPQHF,TGTGCCAGCAGCTCGTGGGAGAAGGGCAATCAGCCCCAGCATTTT,TRBJ1-5,-,-,TRBV5-4
CASSEGLQPYNEQFF,TGTGCCAGCAGTGAAGGGCTGCAACCTTACAATGAGCAGTTCTTC,TRBJ2-1,-,-,TRBV2
CATREGAGASKTYEQYF,TGTGCCACCAGAGAGGGAGCGGGGGCCTCCAAAACCTACGAGCAGTACTTC,TRBJ2-7,TRBD2,-,TRBV15
CASSQRREGLLNEQFF,TGCGCCAGCAGCCAAAGGCGGGAGGGCCTTCTTAATGAGCAGTTCTTC,TRBJ2-1,TRBD2,-,TRBV4-1
CASSPRLEGWETQYF,TGTGCCAGCAGCCCCCGACTAGAAGGGTGGGAGACCCAGTACTTC,TRBJ2-5,-,-,TRBV4-2
CASSLQGTEAFF,TGTGCCAGCAGCTTACAGGGGACTGAAGCTTTCTTT,TRBJ1-1,TRBD1,-,TRBV14
CASSDPTQGGGYTF,TGTGCCAGCAGCGACCCGACGCAGGGTGGTGGCTACACCTTC,TRBJ1-2,-,-,TRBV6-6
CASSGRDRSYEQYF,TGTGCCAGCAGCGGCCGGGACAGGTCTTACGAGCAGTACTTC,TRBJ2-7,TRBD1,-,TRBV9
CASSKALSSEPKEQYF,TGTGCCAGCAGCAAAGCGCTTTCAAGCGAGCCGAAGGAGCAGTACTTC,TRBJ2-7,-,-,TRBV21-1
CASSQAFGDYNSPLHF,TGCGCCAGCAGCCAAGCCTTCGGGGACTATAATTCACCCCTCCACTTT,TRBJ1-6,-,-,TRBV4-3
CASSSGGGSYEQYF,TGTGCCAGTAGTTCGGGAGGCGGATCCTACGAGCAGTACTTC,TRBJ2-7,TRBD2,-,TRBV19
CASSSLASGSEQYF,TGTGCCAGCAGCAGCCTAGCGTCGGGGAGCGAGCAGTACTTC,TRBJ2-7,-,-,TRBV27
CASSFGRGGEAFF,TGTGCCAGCAGCTTTGGGAGAGGGGGTGAAGCTTTCTTT,TRBJ1-1,-,-,TRBV11-1
CASSSMEETQYF,TGTGCCAGCAGTTCAATGGAGGAGACCCAGTACTTC,TRBJ2-5,-,-,TRBV27
CASSLEDRAVLTNEKLFF,TGTGCCAGCAGCTTGGAGGACAGGGCTGTGTTGACTAATGAAAAACTGTTTTTT,TRBJ1-4,TRBD1,-,TRBV7-8
CASSPGTSGGTGELFF,TGTGCCAGCAGCCCGGGGACTAGCGGGGGGACCGGGGAGCTGTTTTTT,TRBJ2-2,TRBD2,-,TRBV9
CASSLWGAAADNEKLFF,TGTGCCAGCAGTTTGTGGGGCGCTGCGGCCGATAATGAAAAACTGTTTTTT,TRBJ1-4,-,few,TRBV27
CASSPGRYEQYF,TGTGCCAGCTCACCAGGCAGGTACGAGCAGTACTTC,TRBJ2-7,-,-,TRBV18
CASSEVGTEAFF,TGTGCCAGCAGTGAAGTGGGCACTGAAGCTTTCTTT,TRBJ1-1,-,-,TRBV2
CASSLGLALSNEQYF,TGTGCCAGCAGCTTGGGATTAGCGCTTTCTAACGAGCAGTACTTC,TRBJ2-7,-,-,TRBV5-6
CASRAGDEQFF,TGTGCCAGCAGAGCAGGGGACGAGCAGTTCTTC,TRBJ2-1,-,-,TRBV6-5
CASSFYGITYEQYF,TGCGCCAGCAGCTTTTACGGGATTACCTACGAGCAGTACTTC,TRBJ2-7,-,-,TRBV5-1